This T cell receptor (beta chain) came from a study of shared clonotypes between healthy human individuals (dated by TCRdb to the early 2020s). Background on the whole study: A few men and a couple of women, aged 18 to 49 years, made up the cohort. Per donor, leukapheresis produced somewhere between about 0.94 and 9 billion PBMCs. Different laboratories and diverse techniques were used to prepare libraries and sequence TCR repertoires, to increase sequencing depth and limit assay-specific biases. The study deeply sequenced blood TCR repertoires of about 5 healthy adults to estimate repertoire size and the extent of clonotype sharing between individuals. For each donor, three plates each were used for CD4 naive and CD4 memory, two plates were used for CD8 naive, and one plate was used for CD8 memory.

Details on this clone: No cognate antigen has been identified for it. No base qualities exist here, and no much larger clone lies one base off it.

Using the deep immunoSEQ assay, TCR CDR3 regions were amplified from genomic DNA by multiplex PCR. Genomic DNA extracted from each cell subset was distributed evenly over all wells of several immunoSEQ 96-well plates, and each plate served as one replicate. For sorted subsets, each replicate PCR was loaded with roughly 190 ng genomic DNA, equivalent to about 33,000 T cell genomes. The purified libraries were quantified using a Qubit 3.0 fluorometer, sized with a Bioanalyzer 2100, and then quantified again using the KAPA Library Quantification kit. A separate single-read 150-cycle Illumina NextSeq 550 flow cell was used to sequence each immunoSEQ 96-well plate. The original pipeline was this. Because the immunoSEQ output included only junctional sequences and no quality scores, the filtering could not be the same as the filtering used for full-length reads. To assign V/J genes and CDR3, sequences were annotated using PyIR, a Python wrapper for IgBLAST v1.9, with IMGT germline references. Reads were removed for weak V/J assignments (E-value above 1e-6), missing CDR3, stop codons, out-of-frame junctions, or ambiguous translated residues. V3J clonotypes were defined as sequences sharing the same inferred V gene, J gene, and CDR3 amino acid sequence. To compute the percentage overlap between repertoires, the number of shared unique clonotypes was divided by the size of the smaller repertoire. Richness of each repertoire was evaluated using RTK rarefaction, the Chao1 estimator, and Recon v2.1 estimates of unobserved clonotypes. OLGA was used to compute generation probabilities for all TCRbeta clonotypes that the gDNA method yielded from a handful of donors. This immuneACCESS table, as held by TCRdb, lists in-frame sequences with V and J called but not all clones. Of the missing ones, under half trace to an unresolved V gene in checked studies; the others have no known cause. The V and J calls and clone size were taken over from that table, and D and trimming were inferred from the DNA. This sample lists about 1.5 million clones; 95% to 99% were detected once. The ten largest make up 0.45% of the sample.

Broad study findings and their caveats: Sharing across a few donors was observed for roughly 5.4% of naive CD4, less than 4% of naive CD8, over 2% of memory CD4, and roughly 0.4% of memory CD8 clonotypes. The genetic and exposure-history diversity represented was limited by the small number of donors. Sampling was restricted to blood, and TCR repertoires in tissues likely differ from the TCR repertoires found in blood. Even with the large sequencing depth, rarefaction of the sorted-subset datasets indicated that sequencing was incomplete. Pairwise subsampling indicated that sequencing depth was expected to affect the degree of clonotype sharing among donors. Naive subsets generally had larger estimated clonotype richness than memory subsets did. Higher generation probabilities were observed for clonotypes shared by all four sorted-subset donors than for non-shared clonotypes.

The CDR3 goes from the cysteine to the phenylalanine over 15 residues. The sequence is cut down to CDR3 DNA, 45 bases in frame from base 1. The germline V gene sets CDR1 to MNHNS and CDR2 to SASEGT. V is cut back by 2 bases and J by 3 bases, with 7 bases in the junction unmatched. The donors were healthy, HIV-negative adults with no recently reported acute infections or vaccinations. Every donor was a Caucasian adult living in Nashville, Tennessee, USA. Magnetic negative selection was used to enrich CD4+ T cells, after which naive cells were positively selected on CD45RA and the negative fraction became the memory subset. Blood was collected by leukapheresis, and PBMCs were isolated by Ficoll-Histopaque density gradient centrifugation and then cryopreserved in liquid nitrogen vapor phase. Purity and quantity of every magnetically sorted T cell population were checked by analytical flow cytometry. Genomic DNA was isolated from each sorted fraction and quantified by UV absorbance on a Nanodrop 2000c.

This clonotype originated in a man aged 25 to 40 in good health. The sequence joins TRBV6-1 to TRBJ2-7, and 7 junctional nucleotides match TRBD1. The sequenced sample was naive CD4+ T cells sorted from blood. The cell subset or site label of this sample denotes: CD45RA+ positively selected. The CDR3 region reads CASSEKMGQSYEQYF. The DNA sequence is as follows: TGTGCCAGCAGTGAAAAAATGGGACAGAGCTACGAGCAGTACTTC.